This T cell receptor (beta chain) was found in a study of cytomegalovirus exposure and HLA in healthy donors. Assay: immunoSEQ multiplex PCR; the TCRdb copy retains only in-frame clones and omits some. The sample shows approximately 120,000 clones, approximately 94% of them seen only once. As for this clone: Its antigen is still unknown.

Study observations and caveats: The study recorded about 150 TCR beta chains that were cytomegalovirus-associated. Reportedly, diagnosis of cytomegalovirus status by the classifier showed high specificity and sensitivity.

This TCR was recovered from a woman aged 18 to 35 in good health and CMV-seronegative. The sequenced sample was PBMCs.

CDR3 amino acids: CASSLISGQGSYEQYF. The CDR3 nucleotides are TGTGCCAGCAGTTTAATTTCCGGACAGGGCTCCTACGAGCAGTACTTC. The chain has TRBV27 and TRBJ2-7, with 8 bases fitting TRBD1. V lost 2 bases and J lost 0; bases outside the gene matches: 6. The germline gives CDR1 MNHEY, CDR2 SMNVEV (reference sequence). The CDR3 is made up of 16 amino acids.